Shown below are 10 T cell receptor beta chains from a single sample sequenced in a study of T-cell reconstitution after alpha-beta-depleted transplantation in children. Unique molecular identifiers were used in preparing the TCRbeta library. TCRdb re-called the PCR reads through MiXCR, storing one row per CDR3 protein. The profile shows 150,000 to 250,000 distinct CDR3 sequences, about 14% of them singletons. The sample consisted of PBMCs from the stem cell graft donor, taken from the stem cell graft. These receptors originate from a human donor who donated a stem cell graft to a child with acute lymphoblastic leukemia.

This clonotype was recorded many times. This chain joins TRBV12-3 or TRBV12-4 and TRBJ1-2, with a possible D match to TRBD1 (5 bases). Between the trimmed V and J ends, which lost 1 base and 4 bases, there was a span of 13 bases. This CDR3 is 15 amino acids long. The CDR3 region is CASSLGLEGIYGYTF. The CDR3, as DNA: TGTGCCAGCAGTTTAGGTTTGGAGGGGATCTATGGCTACACCTTC.

This clonotype was detected ten times or more. The chain is built from TRBV6-5 and TRBJ1-3; no definite D call. This CDR3 contains 14 residues. V was shortened by 8 bases and J by 0 bases, with 11 bases between the two germline ends. The germline gives CDR1 MNHEY, CDR2 SVGAGI. The CDR3 reads CASEQLSSGNTIYF. The DNA of the CDR3 is TGTGCCAGCGAACAGTTATCCTCTGGAAACACCATATATTTT.

This clonotype occurred a few times. The chain has TRBV2 and TRBJ2-1; TRBD2 aligns across 10 bases. The ends lost 8 bases at V and 10 bases at J; junction bases unmatched: 2. The germline CDR1 and CDR2 sequences are SNHLY and FYNNEI. This CDR3 spans 11 amino acids. The CDR3 loop reads CASQLAGEQFF. CDR3 coding DNA: TGTGCCAGCCAACTAGCGGGGGAGCAGTTCTTC.

This clonotype was counted at least ten times. The genes are TRBV18 and TRBJ2-1, with D unclear. From germline, CDR1 is KGHSH and CDR2 LQKENI. The CDR3 totals 14 residues. V dropped 3 bases and J dropped 6 bases, with 12 bases sitting between them. The CDR3 nucleotides are TGTGCCAGCTCACCGCAGCCAGCGCCCAATGAGCAGTTCTTC. Translated: CASSPQPAPNEQFF.

The chain joins TRBV10-3 to TRBJ2-6; a weak D match, TRBD1 (5 bases). The CDR3 is 16 residues long. The V gene's germline CDR1 is ENHRY and CDR2 SYGVKD. Trimming removed 7 bases from V and 3 bases from J, with 16 bases in between. DNA of the CDR3: TGTGCCATCAACCAGATGGGAACAGGTGGGGCCAACGTCCTGACTTTC. Protein: CAINQMGTGGANVLTF.

The V and J genes are TRBV9 and TRBJ1-1; 7 bases fit TRBD1. This CDR3 is built from 15 residues. Germline values: CDR1 SGDLS, CDR2 YYNGEE. The trim removed 3 bases at V and 0 bases at J, leaving 5 bases unmatched. The CDR3 protein is CASSGQTGMNTEAFF. The DNA of the CDR3 is TGTGCCAGCAGCGGCCAGACAGGGATGAACACTGAAGCTTTCTTT.

This clonotype was found many times. This rearrangement joins TRBV5-6 to TRBJ1-2, with TRBD1 as a possible D gene (6 bases). The length of the CDR3 is 13 residues. The V gene lost 0 bases and the J gene lost 7 bases, with 10 bases spanning the gap. Germline-derived CDR1 and CDR2 are SGHDT and YYEEEE. CDR3 residues: CASSLDRVSGYTF. The CDR3, as DNA: TGTGCCAGCAGCTTGGACAGGGTTAGTGGCTACACCTTC.

This clonotype was observed at least ten times. V gene TRBV5-1 combines with J gene TRBJ2-5; TRBD2 aligns across 11 bases. Trimming at V came to 5 bases and at J to 4 bases, leaving 4 bases not matched to a gene. The V gene's germline CDR1 is SGHRS and CDR2 YFSETQ. The CDR3 has 14 residues. This CDR3 reads CASSSGLAGETQYF. The CDR3 DNA sequence: TGCGCCAGCAGTTCTGGACTAGCGGGAGAGACCCAGTACTTC.

The table lists this clonotype with many counts. The chain uses TRBV7-2 and TRBJ2-3; 7 bases line up with TRBD2. There are 13 residues in the CDR3. Trimming cost V 6 bases and J 9 bases; bases outside gene matches: 9. The germline CDR1 and CDR2 sequences are SGHTA and FQGNSA. The CDR3 coding sequence is TGTGCCAGCAGTCCCGGACTAGTGGGCACGCAGTATTTT. Protein: CASSPGLVGTQYF.

At least ten counts were recorded for this clonotype. This sequence joins TRBV20-1 and TRBJ2-1; the match to TRBD2 covers 8 bases. Trimming at V came to 7 bases and at J to 6 bases, leaving 17 bases not matched to a gene. CDR1 is DFQATT and CDR2 is SNEGSKA in the germline V gene (reference sequence). The CDR3 has 16 residues. CDR3 coding DNA: TGCAGTGTTCAAACGAGCGGGAGTCAGATACCCAATGAGCAGTTCTTC. Amino acid sequence: CSVQTSGSQIPNEQFF.